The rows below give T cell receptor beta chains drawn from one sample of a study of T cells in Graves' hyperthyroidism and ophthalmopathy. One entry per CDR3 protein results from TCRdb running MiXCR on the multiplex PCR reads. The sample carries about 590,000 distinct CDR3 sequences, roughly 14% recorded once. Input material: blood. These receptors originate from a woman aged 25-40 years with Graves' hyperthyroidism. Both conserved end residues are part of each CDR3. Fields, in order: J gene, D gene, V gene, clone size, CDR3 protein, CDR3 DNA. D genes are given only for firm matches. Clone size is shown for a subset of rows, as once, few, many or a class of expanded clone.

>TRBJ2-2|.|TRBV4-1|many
CASSQDMRNTGELFF
TGCGCCAGCAGCCAAGATATGAGAAACACCGGGGAGCTGTTTTTT
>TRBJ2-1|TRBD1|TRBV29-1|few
CSVEGTGEDNEQFF
TGCAGCGTTGAAGGGACAGGGGAGGACAATGAGCAGTTCTTC
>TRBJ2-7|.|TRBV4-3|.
CASSQEEGLAGYEQYF
TGCGCCAGCAGCCAAGAGGAGGGGCTAGCCGGCTACGAGCAGTACTTC
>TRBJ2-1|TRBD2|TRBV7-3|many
CASSYDTSGVFNEQFF
TGTGCCAGCAGCTACGATACTAGCGGGGTCTTCAATGAGCAGTTCTTC
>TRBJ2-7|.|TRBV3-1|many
CASRKTGQTYEQYF
TGTGCCAGCAGAAAGACGGGGCAGACCTACGAGCAGTACTTC
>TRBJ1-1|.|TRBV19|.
CASSREEMLMDTEACF
TGTGCCAGTAGTAGAGAGGAGATGCTAATGGACACTGAAGCTTGCTTT
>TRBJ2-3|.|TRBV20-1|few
CSAPEGRAGTDTQYF
TGCAGTGCCCCCGAAGGGCGAGCGGGCACAGATACGCAGTATTTT
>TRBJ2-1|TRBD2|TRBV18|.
CASSPPRGLADNEQFF
TGTGCCAGCTCACCACCGCGGGGACTAGCGGACAATGAGCAGTTCTTC
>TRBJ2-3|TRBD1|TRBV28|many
CASSLSDRIGTDTQYF
TGTGCCAGCAGTTTATCGGACAGGATAGGAACAGATACGCAGTATTTT
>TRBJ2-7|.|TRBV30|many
CAGTGKGRYEQYF
TGTGCCGGGACGGGTAAAGGGCGCTACGAGCAGTACTTC
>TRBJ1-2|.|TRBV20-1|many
CSARSRIYGYTF
TGCAGTGCTAGATCCAGGATCTATGGCTACACCTTC
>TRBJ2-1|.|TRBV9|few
CASSAVADSSYNEQFF
TGTGCCAGCAGCGCGGTAGCGGACAGCTCCTACAATGAGCAGTTCTTC
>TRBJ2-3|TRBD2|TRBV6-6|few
CASSYLGRLAGGDTQYF
TGTGCCAGCAGTTACCTGGGCCGGCTAGCGGGAGGAGATACGCAGTATTTT
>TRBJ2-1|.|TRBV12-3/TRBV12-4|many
CASSRAGGLEQFF
TGTGCCAGCAGTCGGGCTGGAGGGCTTGAGCAGTTCTTC
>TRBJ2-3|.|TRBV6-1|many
CASSERGEDTDTQYF
TGTGCCAGCAGTGAACGGGGTGAGGACACAGATACGCAGTATTTT
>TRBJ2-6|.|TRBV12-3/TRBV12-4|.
CASSGGSGANVLTF
TGTGCCAGCTCTGGGGGCTCTGGGGCCAACGTCCTGACTTTC
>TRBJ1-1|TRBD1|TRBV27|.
CASSSNMGTGGLNTEAFF
TGTGCCAGCAGTTCCAATATGGGGACAGGGGGCTTGAACACTGAAGCTTTCTTT
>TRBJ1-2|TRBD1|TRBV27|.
CASSLSGTAYGYTF
TGTGCCAGCAGTTTATCTGGGACAGCGTATGGCTACACCTTC
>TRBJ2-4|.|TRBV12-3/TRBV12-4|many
CASSFSEEDIQYF
TGTGCCAGCAGTTTCTCAGAAGAGGACATTCAGTACTTC
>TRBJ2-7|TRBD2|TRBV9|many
CASSDPGTSYEQYF
TGTGCCAGCAGCGACCCCGGGACTAGCTACGAGCAGTACTTC
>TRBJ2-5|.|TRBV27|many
CASRPNNQETQYF
TGTGCCAGCAGACCCAACAACCAAGAGACCCAGTACTTC
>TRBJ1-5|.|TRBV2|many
CASSDGRQRSNQPQHF
TGTGCCAGCAGTGATGGGCGACAGAGAAGCAATCAGCCCCAGCATTTT
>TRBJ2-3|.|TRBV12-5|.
CASVMRLSGTSTDTQYF
TGTGCTAGTGTTATGAGGCTAAGCGGTACTAGCACAGATACGCAGTATTTT
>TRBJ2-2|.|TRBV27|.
CASSLSIAETGELFF
TGTGCCAGCAGTTTGAGCATCGCCGAGACCGGGGAGCTGTTTTTT
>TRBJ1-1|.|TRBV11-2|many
CASSPPMGLMNTEAFF
TGTGCCAGCAGCCCCCCCATGGGCCTGATGAACACTGAAGCTTTCTTT
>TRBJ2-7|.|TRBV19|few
CASSSGTPAFYEQYF
TGTGCCAGTAGTAGTGGGACACCGGCCTTCTACGAGCAGTACTTC
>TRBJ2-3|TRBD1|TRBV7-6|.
CASSQDRPGSADTQYF
TGTGCCAGCAGCCAGGACAGGCCCGGCTCGGCAGATACGCAGTATTTT
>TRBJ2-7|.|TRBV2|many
CASTQDFNEQYF
TGTGCCAGCACGCAGGACTTCAACGAGCAGTACTTC
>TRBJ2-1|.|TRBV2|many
CASSEPRQSELLF
TGTGCCAGCAGTGAACCCCGACAGAGTGAGCTTCTCTTC
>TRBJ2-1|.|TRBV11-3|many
CASSPEERKILPNKQFF
TGTGCCAGCAGCCCAGAGGAGAGGAAGATACTCCCCAATAAGCAGTTCTTC
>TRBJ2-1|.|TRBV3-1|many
CASSQVMDEQFF
TGTGCCAGCAGCCAGGTAATGGATGAGCAGTTCTTC
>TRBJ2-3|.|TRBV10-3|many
CAISAARTTDTQYF
TGTGCCATCAGTGCAGCCAGGACCACAGATACGCAGTATTTT
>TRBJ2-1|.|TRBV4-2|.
CASSQMSRGSSYNEQFF
TGTGCCAGCAGCCAAATGTCACGGGGAAGCTCCTACAATGAGCAGTTCTTC
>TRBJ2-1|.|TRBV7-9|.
CASSLSAEAFNEQFF
TGTGCCAGCAGCTTGAGCGCGGAAGCATTCAATGAGCAGTTCTTC
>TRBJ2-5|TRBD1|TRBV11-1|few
CASSPRDRGYGETQYF
TGTGCCAGCAGCCCACGGGACAGGGGTTATGGAGAGACCCAGTACTTC
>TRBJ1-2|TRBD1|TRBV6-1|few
CASREGADYGYTF
TGTGCCAGCAGAGAGGGGGCAGACTATGGCTACACCTTC
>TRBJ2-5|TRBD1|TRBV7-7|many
CASSLGTGVGETQYF
TGTGCTAGCAGCTTGGGGACAGGGGTAGGAGAGACCCAGTACTTC
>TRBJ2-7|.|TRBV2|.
CASSDTTRTGTPFSYEQYF
TGTGCCAGCAGTGACACCACTAGAACTGGGACACCCTTCTCCTACGAGCAGTACTTC
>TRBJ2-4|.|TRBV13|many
CASSLGGRVHPKGKNIQYF
TGTGCCAGCAGCTTAGGCGGGAGAGTCCACCCCAAGGGCAAAAACATTCAGTACTTC
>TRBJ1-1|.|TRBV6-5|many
CASSYRAGDTEAFF
TGTGCCAGCAGTTACCGGGCAGGAGACACTGAAGCTTTCTTT
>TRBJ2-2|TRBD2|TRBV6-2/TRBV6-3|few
CASSRSGLAGVNTGELFF
TGTGCCAGCAGTCGGTCGGGGCTAGCGGGAGTGAACACCGGGGAGCTGTTTTTT
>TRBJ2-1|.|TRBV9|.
CASSQGRDTWNEQFF
TGTGCCAGCAGCCAGGGGAGGGATACATGGAATGAGCAGTTCTTC
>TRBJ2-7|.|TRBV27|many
CASSPGQGEQYF
TGTGCCAGCAGTCCCGGTCAGGGCGAGCAGTACTTC
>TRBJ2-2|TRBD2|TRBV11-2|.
CASSQSGSGELFF
TGTGCCAGCAGCCAGAGCGGGAGCGGGGAGCTGTTTTTT
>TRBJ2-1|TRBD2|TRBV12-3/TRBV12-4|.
CASSLDSGRREYNEQFF
TGTGCCAGCAGTTTAGACAGCGGGAGAAGGGAATACAATGAGCAGTTCTTC
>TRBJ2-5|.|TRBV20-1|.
CSAREGRLTIETQYF
TGCAGTGCTAGAGAGGGTCGACTCACCATAGAGACCCAGTACTTC
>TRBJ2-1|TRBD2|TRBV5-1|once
CASSPRKGLAGGLSYNEQFF
TGCGCCAGCAGTCCGAGAAAGGGACTAGCGGGAGGCCTCTCCTACAATGAGCAGTTCTTC
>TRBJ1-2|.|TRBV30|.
CAWSVGGLFFTF
TGTGCCTGGAGTGTTGGGGGGCTGTTTTTCACCTTC
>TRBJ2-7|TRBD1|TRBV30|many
CAWSGRGGLYEQYF
TGTGCCTGGAGTGGTCGAGGGGGCCTCTACGAGCAGTACTTC
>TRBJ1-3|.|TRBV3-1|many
CASSRGQVGNTIYF
TGTGCCAGCAGCCGGGGGCAAGTGGGAAACACCATATATTTT
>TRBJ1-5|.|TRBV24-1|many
CATSDMDSYQPQHF
TGTGCCACCAGTGATATGGACAGTTATCAGCCCCAGCATTTT
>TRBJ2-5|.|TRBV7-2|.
CASSLDLTPYF
TGTGCCAGCAGCTTAGACCTTACCCCGTACTTC
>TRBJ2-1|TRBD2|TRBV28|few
CASSLRAGVANEQSF
TGTGCCAGCAGTTTAAGAGCGGGAGTTGCCAATGAGCAGTCCTTC
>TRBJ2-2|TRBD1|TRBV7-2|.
CASSFRQGIGELFF
TGTGCCAGCAGCTTCAGACAGGGTATTGGGGAGCTGTTTTTT